The source of this TCR beta chain is a study of response to subunit inactivated influenza vaccine. Whole-study findings and limits: The authors put forward the suggestion that each seasonal influenza vaccination may bring in only a limited number of new T cells.

TCRdb reanalysed the RT-PCR reads using MiXCR and keeps one entry per CDR3 protein. The sample contains 450,000 to 600,000 distinct CDR3 sequences, 7.6% of which appear only once. This clonotype turned up a few times. Antigen: not known. CDR1 is SGHAT, CDR2 FQNNGV, per germline. The CDR3 runs 16 residues. V was clipped by 1 base and J by 12 bases; unmatched bases: 9. The sequence was collected from a man aged 50 to 69 who received an inactivated influenza vaccine. V is TRBV11-2 and J is TRBJ2-1; 13 bases are shared with TRBD2. This sample comprised PBMCs from blood, obtained around 2 years after vaccination. The CDR3 region has the DNA TGTGCCAGCAGCTTAGCCGGACTAGCGGGGGTTCCCCCGCAGTTCTTC. Its translation: CASSLAGLAGVPPQFF.